The 19 T cell receptor beta chains below were found in one sample sequenced in a study of cytomegalovirus exposure and HLA in healthy donors. PCR primers comprised 60 Vbeta and 13 Jbeta primers. Libraries were prepared by immunoSEQ multiplex PCR; TCRdb keeps only in-frame clonotypes and omits some of them. Of over 150,000 clones listed, around 80% are singletons. Sequenced material: PBMCs. The receptor source for this set is a woman aged 50 to 60 in good health and CMV-seropositive.

This chain links TRBV5-6 with TRBJ2-7; tentatively, D is TRBD1 (6 bases). V shed 4 bases and J shed 2 bases, with 16 bases lying between them. CDR3 length equals 15 residues. Germline V gives CDR1 SGHDT, CDR2 YYEEEE. In DNA, the CDR3 is TGTGCCAGCAGCAAAATCTACCAGGGGACCTACGAGCAGTACTTC. This encodes CASSKIYQGTYEQYF.

The chain has TRBV27 and TRBJ1-1, with TRBD1 matching 7 bases. Per the germline V gene, CDR1 is MNHEY and CDR2 is SMNVEV (reference sequence). After removal of 5 bases from V and 7 bases from J, the junction contained 7 bases not matched to a gene. CDR3 length: 13 amino acids. CDR3 coding DNA: TGTGCCAGCAGTCCGACAGGGTCAGTTGAAGCTTTCTTT. It encodes CASSPTGSVEAFF.

The chain recombines TRBV7-8 with TRBJ1-5; possibly TRBD1 for D (6 bases). CDR3 size: 15 residues. The V end was cut by 5 bases, the J end by 3 bases, with 14 bases between. Germline V gene lookup returns CDR1 SGHVS and CDR2 FQNEAQ. CDR3 in amino acids: CASSAEGGDNQPQHF. The DNA for the CDR3 is TGTGCCAGCAGCGCAGAAGGGGGGGACAATCAGCCCCAGCATTTT. Full variable domain (remainder filled in from reference TRBV7-8 and TRBJ1-5): GAGVSQSPRYKVAKRGQDVALRCDPISGHVSLFWYQQALGQGPEFLTYFQNEAQLDKSGLPSDRFFAERPEGSVSTLKIQRTQQEDSAVYLCASSAEGGDNQPQHFGDGTRLSIL.

J is TRBJ2-1 and V is TRBV6-1, with D possibly TRBD1 on 6 matching bases. The CDR3 has 15 amino acids. Trimming took 4 bases from V and 0 from J, leaving 10 bases between them. Germline CDR1 MNHNS, CDR2 SASEGT. CDR3 nucleotide sequence: TGTGCCAGCAGTGGGACAGAGAGCTCCTACAATGAGCAGTTCTTC. Protein sequence: CASSGTESSYNEQFF.

CDR3 in amino acids: CASSLGLAGVSTDTQYF. The CDR3 nucleotides are TGTGCCAGCAGCTTGGGACTAGCGGGGGTTAGCACAGATACGCAGTATTTT. The J gene is TRBJ2-3, the V gene TRBV13; TRBD2 matches 14 bases. This CDR3 has 17 amino acids. CDR1 is PRHDT, CDR2 FYEKMQ, per germline (reference sequence). The J segment lost 0 bases and the V segment lost 3 bases, leaving 2 bases of the junction unmatched.

The chain employs TRBV5-1 and TRBJ1-1; D is uncertain. Trimming cost V 0 bases and J 0 bases, with 9 bases left between them. In germline, CDR1 is SGHRS, CDR2 YFSETQ. The CDR3 is 15 amino acids. The CDR3 reads CASSLDRVLNTEAFF. DNA for the CDR3: TGCGCCAGCAGCTTGGATCGGGTGTTGAACACTGAAGCTTTCTTT.

As regards this clone: Sequence at one end of the junction differs from germline and may be a read error. V is TRBV7-3 and J is TRBJ2-5; 10 positions agree with TRBD2. CDR1 is SGHTA and CDR2 is FQGTGA in the germline V gene. The CDR3 loop spans 15 amino acids. CDR3 sequence reads: CASSLTGTSVSPLDF. The CDR3 DNA reads as TGTGCCAGCAGCTTAACAGGGACTAGCGTAAGTCCCCTGGACTTC.

DNA of the CDR3: TGTGCCAGCAGCTTGGCTGCGGGAGGAAACACCATATATTTT. Translated: CASSLAAGGNTIYF. The chain is built from TRBV5-6 and TRBJ1-3; D remains unclear. V lost 0 bases to trimming and J lost 4 bases, with 8 bases between them. Per germline, CDR1 SGHDT and CDR2 YYEEEE. The CDR3 extends over 14 amino acids.

The chain uses TRBV4-2 and TRBJ2-2, with TRBD2 matching 13 bases. In germline, CDR1 is LGHNA, CDR2 YNFKEQ. The CDR3 contains 16 residues. J was trimmed by 4 bases and V by 4 bases; bases with no gene match: 3. The CDR3 loop reads CASSLRTSGGTGELFF. The CDR3 coding sequence is TGTGCCAGCAGCCTCAGGACTAGCGGGGGCACCGGGGAGCTGTTTTTT.

This chain uses TRBV18 with TRBJ2-3; 9 nucleotides line up with TRBD2. The germline gives CDR1 KGHSH, CDR2 LQKENI. This CDR3 is 14 amino acids long. V lost 6 bases and J lost 4; bases outside the gene matches: 5. CDR3 nucleotide sequence: TGTGCCAGCTCCCTCGGCGGGGGGGCAGATACGCAGTATTTT. Translation gives CASSLGGGADTQYF.

The chain has TRBV5-4 and TRBJ2-2; 9 bases fit TRBD1. The CDR3 sequence is 15 residues long. Germline V gene lookup returns CDR1 SGHNT and CDR2 YYREEE (reference sequence). The V and J ends lost 3 bases and 4 bases, in that order; junction bases with no gene match: 4. CDR3 nucleotides: TGTGCCAGCAGCTCCGGGACAGGGTCCACCGGGGAGCTGTTTTTT. Translation: CASSSGTGSTGELFF.

This chain joins TRBV23-1 and TRBJ1-1; D perhaps matches TRBD1 (6 bases). TRBV23-1 is an ORF; its function is uncertain. The ends were cut back, 4 bases at V and 0 bases at J, with 12 bases in the middle. The CDR3 extends over 15 amino acids. The CDR3 here is CASSPYRVMNTEAFF. In nucleotides, the CDR3 is TGCGCCAGCAGTCCATACAGGGTAATGAACACTGAAGCTTTCTTT.

This clone was recorded once. A junction boundary mismatches the germline segment, possibly from a read error. The CDR3 DNA reads TGTTCCAGCAGACTAGGGGACAGGGACCACTACGAGCAGTACTTC. It yields the protein CSSRLGDRDHYEQYF. V is TRBV7-9 and J is TRBJ2-7, with 9 bases identical to TRBD1. The CDR3 spans 15 residues. From germline, CDR1 is SEHNR and CDR2 FQNEAQ (reference sequence). Full variable domain (missing parts from reference TRBV7-9 and TRBJ2-7): DTGVSQNPRHKITKRGQNVTFRCDPISEHNRLYWYRQTLGQGPEFLTYFQNEAQLEKSRLLSDRFSAERPKGSFSTLEIQRTEQGDSAMYLCSSRLGDRDHYEQYFGPGTRLTVT.

The genes are TRBV7-6 and TRBJ2-3, with 11 nucleotides matching TRBD2. Unmatched junction bases numbered 4, after V lost 2 bases and J lost 3 bases. The length of the CDR3 is 16 residues. Germline V gene data show CDR1 as SGHVS and CDR2 as FNYEAQ. The CDR3 protein is CASSLRSGGGTDTQYF. CDR3 nucleotide sequence: TGTGCCAGCAGCTTACGTAGCGGGGGGGGAACAGATACGCAGTATTTT.

V usage is TRBV5-4 and J usage is TRBJ1-3; D unclear. This CDR3 region has 14 residues. Trimming stripped 2 bases from V and 5 bases from J, with 11 bases between. Germline CDR1 is SGHNT and CDR2 is YYREEE (reference sequence). The CDR3 protein is CASSLKEDRNTIYF. The CDR3 nucleotides are TGTGCCAGCAGCTTAAAAGAGGATCGAAACACCATATATTTT.

The chain combines TRBV6-1 with TRBJ1-5; TRBD1 agrees at 7 bases. The V gene's germline CDR1 is MNHNS and CDR2 SASEGT. The CDR3 consists of 13 residues. The junction had 5 bases not matched to a gene; V was cut back by 9 bases and J by 3 bases. The CDR3 reads CASRTGPNQPQHF. CDR3 coding DNA: TGTGCCAGTCGGACAGGCCCCAATCAGCCCCAGCATTTT.

The rearrangement joins TRBV10-3 to TRBJ1-6, with 7 bases matching TRBD1. J was trimmed by 7 bases and V by 2 bases; bases with no gene match: 2. The germline V gene has CDR1 ENHRY and CDR2 SYGVKD. The CDR3 sequence is 14 residues long. CDR3 in DNA: TGTGCCATCAGTGAGGGACAGGAGAATTCACCCCTCCACTTT. Protein product: CAISEGQENSPLHF.

The chain combines TRBV5-6 with TRBJ2-7, with D possibly TRBD1 on 5 matching bases. The germline V gene encodes CDR1 SGHDT and CDR2 YYEEEE. This CDR3 contains 13 residues. The V and J ends lost 2 bases and 0 bases respectively, with 6 bases between them. CDR3: CASSLGASYEQYF. As DNA, the CDR3 is TGTGCCAGCAGCTTAGGGGCCTCCTACGAGCAGTACTTC.

The chain uses TRBV18 and TRBJ2-5, with a tentative D call TRBD1 (6 bases). CDR1 is KGHSH, CDR2 LQKENI, per germline. The ends were cut back, 6 bases at V and 1 base at J, with 12 bases in the middle. This CDR3 region has 14 residues. Here the CDR3 reads CASSRQVIQETQYF. CDR3 DNA sequence: TGTGCCAGCTCCCGACAGGTGATCCAAGAGACCCAGTACTTC.